These 6 T cell receptor beta chains were sequenced from one sample in a study of blood T cell repertoires in COVID-19. The repertoire was sequenced with immunoSEQ multiplex PCR; TCRdb's copy has only in-frame clones and lacks some. The sample comprises about 250,000 clones, approximately 83% of which are singletons, and roughly 4% rests with the top ten. Sequenced input: PBMCs or T cells enriched from blood (not recorded which). The receptor set was obtained from a woman aged 25-40 years who had recovered from COVID-19.

The CDR3 DNA is TGTGCCAGCAGCCCGGGGACTAGCGGGACCTTTGGGGAGCAGTACTTC. This sequence encodes CASSPGTSGTFGEQYF. The chain uses TRBV4-2 and TRBJ2-7, with TRBD2 matching over 13 bases. V lost 4 bases to trimming and J lost 7 bases; unmatched junction nucleotides: 10. Per germline, CDR1 LGHNA and CDR2 YNFKEQ. The CDR3 is 16 amino acids.

This chain joins TRBV3-1 (or the pseudogene TRBV3-2) and TRBJ2-2; TRBD2 aligns across 13 bases. The CDR3 is 19 amino acids. V lost 1 base to trimming and J lost 1 base; unmatched junction nucleotides: 6. CDR1 LGHDT and CDR2 YNNKEL come from the germline V gene (reference sequence). In DNA, the CDR3 is TGTGCCAGCAGCCAAGGGACTAGCGGGAGTCAGGAGAACACCGGGGAGCTGTTTTTT. Translating gives CASSQGTSGSQENTGELFF.

V usage is TRBV18 and J usage is TRBJ1-6; 7 bases map to TRBD1. V dropped 5 bases and J dropped 8; count of bases not matched to a gene: 12. The germline V gene encodes CDR1 KGHSH and CDR2 LQKENI. The CDR3 extends over 16 amino acids. This CDR3 is CASSRTGAGEYSPLHF. Written as DNA, the CDR3 is TGTGCCAGCTCAAGAACAGGGGCTGGGGAATATTCACCCCTCCACTTT.

The chain combines TRBV11-2 with TRBJ2-1; 8 nucleotides agree with TRBD1. CDR3 size: 16 residues. V dropped 3 bases and J dropped 8; count of bases not matched to a gene: 12. The germline gives CDR1 SGHAT, CDR2 FQNNGV. CDR3 nucleotide sequence: TGTGCCAGCAGCTTTAGAGTGGACAGGGATGGCGATGAGCAGTTCTTC. This sequence encodes CASSFRVDRDGDEQFF.

The chain combines TRBV3-1 (or the pseudogene TRBV3-2) with TRBJ2-1; D gene unclear. V dropped 1 base and J dropped 4 bases, with 8 bases sitting between them. Germline CDR1 and CDR2: LGHDT and YNNKEL (reference sequence). The CDR3 covers 14 residues. CDR3 loop: CASSQGQKYNEQFF. The CDR3 DNA reads as TGTGCCAGCAGCCAAGGTCAGAAGTACAATGAGCAGTTCTTC.

This sequence joins TRBV15 and TRBJ1-4; tentative D call: TRBD1 (6 bases). The V gene lost 3 bases and the J gene lost 7 bases, with 18 bases spanning the gap. CDR3 length: 16 residues. The germline CDR1 and CDR2 sequences are LNHNV and YYDKDF (reference sequence). CDR3 protein: CATSRLPQGSSEKLFF. CDR3 nucleotides: TGTGCCACCAGCAGGCTTCCCCAGGGGTCAAGTGAAAAACTGTTTTTT. The variable domain in full, completed from reference TRBV15 and TRBJ1-4, reads DAMVIQNPRYQVTQFGKPVTLSCSQTLNHNVMYWYQQKSSQAPKLLFHYYDKDFNNEADTPDNFQSRRPNTSFCFLDIRSPGLGDTAMYLCATSRLPQGSSEKLFFGSGTQLSVL.